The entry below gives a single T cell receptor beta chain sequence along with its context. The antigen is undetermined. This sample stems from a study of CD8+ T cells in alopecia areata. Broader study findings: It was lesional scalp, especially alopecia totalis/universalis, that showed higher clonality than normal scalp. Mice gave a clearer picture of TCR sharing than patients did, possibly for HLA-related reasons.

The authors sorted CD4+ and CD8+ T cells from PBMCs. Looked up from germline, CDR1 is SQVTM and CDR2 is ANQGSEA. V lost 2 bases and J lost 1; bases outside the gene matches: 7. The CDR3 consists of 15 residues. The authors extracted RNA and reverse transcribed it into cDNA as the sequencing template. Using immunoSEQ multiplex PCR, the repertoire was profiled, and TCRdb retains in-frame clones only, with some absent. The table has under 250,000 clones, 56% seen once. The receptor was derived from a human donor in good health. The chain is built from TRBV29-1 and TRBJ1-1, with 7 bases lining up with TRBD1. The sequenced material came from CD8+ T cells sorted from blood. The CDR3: CSVEPRGQTNTEAFF. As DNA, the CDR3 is TGCAGCGTTGAACCAAGGGGACAGACGAACACTGAAGCTTTCTTT.